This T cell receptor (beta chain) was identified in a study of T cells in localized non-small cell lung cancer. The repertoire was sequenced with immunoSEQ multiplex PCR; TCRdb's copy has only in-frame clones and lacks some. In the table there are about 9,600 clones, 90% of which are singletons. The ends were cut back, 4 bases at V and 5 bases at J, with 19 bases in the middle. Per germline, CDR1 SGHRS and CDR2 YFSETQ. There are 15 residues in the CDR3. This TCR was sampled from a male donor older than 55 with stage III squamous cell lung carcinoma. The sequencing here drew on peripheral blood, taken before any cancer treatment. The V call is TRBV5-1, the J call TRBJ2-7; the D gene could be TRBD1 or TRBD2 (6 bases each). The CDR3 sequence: CASSPSPGAVDEQYF. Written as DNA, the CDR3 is TGCGCCAGCAGCCCGAGTCCGGGGGCCGTGGACGAGCAGTACTTC.